The T cell receptor beta chain described here comes from a study of Ad26.COV2.S vaccination and SARS-CoV-2 variants. About the research overall: Intramuscular Ad26.COV2.S doses were given once or twice, 56 days apart. Study-wide points: The study found similar non-spike TCR breadth in vaccine and placebo recipients.

The repertoire was sequenced with immunoSEQ multiplex PCR; TCRdb's copy has only in-frame clones and lacks some. The data contain around 450,000 clones, 85% to 90% of them singletons. There are a few counts of this clone. The antigen is unknown. Treatment given: around 19 received Ad26.COV2.S at low or high dose, single or two shots; roughly five received placebo; per-sample allocation not given. The samples date from day 63 after the first vaccine or placebo injection. The CDR3 consists of 14 residues. In germline, CDR1 is SGHDN, CDR2 FVKESK. The ends were cut back, 4 bases at V and 8 bases at J, with 12 bases in the middle.

The sequencing here drew on peripheral blood, taken in a trial of Ad26.COV2.S vaccine versus placebo. The chain is built from TRBV14 and TRBJ1-6; no definite D call. The TCR was taken from a person aged 18-65 years who received the Ad26.COV2.S COVID-19 vaccine or a placebo. DNA of the CDR3: TGTGCCAGCAGCCTAACGGGAGGTGATTCACCCCTCCACTTT. It translates to CASSLTGGDSPLHF.